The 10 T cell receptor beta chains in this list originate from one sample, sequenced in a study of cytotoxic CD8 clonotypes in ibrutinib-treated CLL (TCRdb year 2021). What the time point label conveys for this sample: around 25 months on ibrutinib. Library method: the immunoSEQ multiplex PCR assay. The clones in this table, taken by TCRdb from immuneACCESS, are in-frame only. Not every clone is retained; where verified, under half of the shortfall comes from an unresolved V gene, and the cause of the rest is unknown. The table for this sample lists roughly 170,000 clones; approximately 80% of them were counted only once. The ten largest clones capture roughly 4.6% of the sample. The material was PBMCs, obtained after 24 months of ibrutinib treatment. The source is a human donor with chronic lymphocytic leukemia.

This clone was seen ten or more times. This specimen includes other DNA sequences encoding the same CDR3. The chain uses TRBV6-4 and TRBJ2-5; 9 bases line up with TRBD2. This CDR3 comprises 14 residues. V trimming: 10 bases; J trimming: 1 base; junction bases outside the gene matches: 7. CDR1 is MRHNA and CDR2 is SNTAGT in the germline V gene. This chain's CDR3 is CAIPAGGPQETQYF. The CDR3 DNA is TGTGCCATCCCAGCGGGGGGCCCCCAAGAGACCCAGTACTTC.

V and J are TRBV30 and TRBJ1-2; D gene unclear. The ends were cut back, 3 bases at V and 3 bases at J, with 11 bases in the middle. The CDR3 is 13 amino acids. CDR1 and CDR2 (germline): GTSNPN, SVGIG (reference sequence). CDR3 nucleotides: TGTGCCTGGAGCGCCCAACGCTACTATGGCTACACCTTC. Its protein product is CAWSAQRYYGYTF.

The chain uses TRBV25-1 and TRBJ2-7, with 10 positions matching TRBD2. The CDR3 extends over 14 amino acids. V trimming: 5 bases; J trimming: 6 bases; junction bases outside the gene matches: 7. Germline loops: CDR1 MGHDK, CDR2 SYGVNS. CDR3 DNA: TGTGCCAGCAGTTTACCGGGACTAGCGCCCGAGCAGTACTTC. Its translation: CASSLPGLAPEQYF.

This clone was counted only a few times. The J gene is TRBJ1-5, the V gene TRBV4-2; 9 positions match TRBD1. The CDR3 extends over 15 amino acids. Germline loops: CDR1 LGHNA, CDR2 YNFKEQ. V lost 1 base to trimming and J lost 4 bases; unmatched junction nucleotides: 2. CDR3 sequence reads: CASSQAGTGNQPQHF. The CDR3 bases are TGTGCCAGCAGCCAAGCAGGGACAGGGAATCAGCCCCAGCATTTT.

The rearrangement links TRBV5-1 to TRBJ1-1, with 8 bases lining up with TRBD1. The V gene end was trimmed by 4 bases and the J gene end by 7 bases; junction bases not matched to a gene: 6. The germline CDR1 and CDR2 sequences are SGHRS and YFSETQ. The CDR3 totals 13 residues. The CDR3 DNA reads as TGCGCCAGCAGCACCGGGACAGGTGGTGAAGCTTTCTTT. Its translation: CASSTGTGGEAFF.

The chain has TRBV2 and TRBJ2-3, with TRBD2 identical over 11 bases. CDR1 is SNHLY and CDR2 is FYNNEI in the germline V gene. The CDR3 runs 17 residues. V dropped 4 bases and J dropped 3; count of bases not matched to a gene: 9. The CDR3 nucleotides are TGTGCCAGCAGTGTATTAGCGGGGGGGCTTTTGACAGATACGCAGTATTTT. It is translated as CASSVLAGGLLTDTQYF.

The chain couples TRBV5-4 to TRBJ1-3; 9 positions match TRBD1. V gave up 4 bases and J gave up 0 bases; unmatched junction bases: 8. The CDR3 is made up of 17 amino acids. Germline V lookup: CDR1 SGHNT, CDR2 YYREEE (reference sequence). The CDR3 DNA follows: TGTGCCAGCAGCCAGGGGGACAGGGTGTTCTCTGGAAACACCATATATTTT. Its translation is CASSQGDRVFSGNTIYF.

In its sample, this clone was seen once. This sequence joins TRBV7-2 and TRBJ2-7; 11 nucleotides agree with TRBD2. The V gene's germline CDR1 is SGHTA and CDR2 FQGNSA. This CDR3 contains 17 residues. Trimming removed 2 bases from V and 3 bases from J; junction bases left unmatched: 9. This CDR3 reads CASSLPYIAGGGYEQYF. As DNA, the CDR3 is TGTGCCAGCAGCTTACCTTATATAGCGGGAGGGGGCTACGAGCAGTACTTC.

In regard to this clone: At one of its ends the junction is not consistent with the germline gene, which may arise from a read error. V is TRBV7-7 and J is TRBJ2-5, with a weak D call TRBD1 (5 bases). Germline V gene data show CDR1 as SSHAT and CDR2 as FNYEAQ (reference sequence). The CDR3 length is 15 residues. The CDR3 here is CASSLALGRQETQYF. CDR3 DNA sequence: TGTGCTAGCAGCTTGGCCCTGGGGCGGCAAGAGACCCAGTACTTC.

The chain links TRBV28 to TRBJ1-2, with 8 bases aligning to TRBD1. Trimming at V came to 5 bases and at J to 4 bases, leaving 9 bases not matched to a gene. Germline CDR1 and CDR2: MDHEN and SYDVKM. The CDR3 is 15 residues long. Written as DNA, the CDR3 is TGTGCCAGCAGTCTACCCACCGGGACAGGCTATGGCTACACCTTC. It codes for CASSLPTGTGYGYTF.